This T cell receptor (beta chain) was observed in a study of blood T cell repertoires in COVID-19. This CDR3 spans 17 amino acids. V gave up 1 base and J gave up 2 bases; unmatched junction bases: 9. Germline V gene sequence: CDR1 LGHNA, CDR2 YNFKEQ. This clone turned up a few times. Sequencing was performed with immunoSEQ multiplex PCR; in TCRdb, only in-frame clones are kept and a portion is missing. The sample shows 150,000 to 200,000 clones, approximately 89% of them seen only once. This clonotype was sampled from a man between 65 and 79 years old with acute or convalescent COVID-19. This chain links TRBV4-2 with TRBJ2-3; TRBD2 matches at 7 bases. What was sequenced was peripheral blood. This CDR3 is CASSQVGAGDSTDTQYF. The CDR3 nucleotides read TGTGCCAGCAGCCAAGTCGGCGCGGGAGATTCCACAGATACGCAGTATTTT.